This T cell receptor (beta chain) derives from a study of blood T cell repertoires in COVID-19. Germline V lookup: CDR1 PRHDT, CDR2 FYEKMQ (reference sequence). V lost 6 bases and J lost 1; bases outside the gene matches: 6. The CDR3 is 14 amino acids. Original processing notes: From reference gene primer amplification, estimates of nucleated cell counts were derived. Generated by immunoSEQ multiplex PCR, the TCRdb table keeps only in-frame clones and is missing some. V and J calls and clone size come straight from that table; D and trimming were deduced from the DNA. Among 60,000 to 90,000 clones listed, 90% were seen once.

The source of this sequence is a woman aged 80 or older with acute or convalescent COVID-19. The V and J genes are TRBV13 and TRBJ2-7; 7 positions match TRBD1. Sequencing was done on a sample of peripheral blood. The CDR3, as DNA: TGTGCCAGCAGGCGACAGGGCCCATCCTACGAGCAGTACTTC. Translation: CASRRQGPSYEQYF.